This record concerns one T cell receptor beta chain sequence. Antigen: not known. Donors were nominally healthy when sampled, though unrecorded immune exposures were likely. These data are taken from a study of cytomegalovirus exposure and HLA in healthy donors. The V segment lost 0 bases and the J segment 5 bases; nucleotides outside the gene matches: 4. Germline V gene lookup returns CDR1 SGHTS and CDR2 YDEGEE. The CDR3 runs to 14 residues. 60 Vbeta and 13 Jbeta primers were used in PCR. TCRdb's copy holds only in-frame clones and misses some; the assay was immunoSEQ multiplex PCR. The sample lists more than 120,000 clones; approximately 80% were seen once. Regarding the study as a whole: The number of N-insertions in an Asian-associated ancestry cluster was reportedly below the roughly 700-donor mean in a later analysis. There were some public TCRs occurring in many donors, but most TCR sequences were rare.

This receptor was obtained from a woman in her thirties or forties in good health and CMV-seropositive. The V gene is TRBV5-8, the J gene TRBJ2-5; TRBD1 matches 7 bases. The sample taken for sequencing was PBMCs. CDR3 sequence: CASSLAGGRETQYF. The CDR3 coding sequence is TGTGCCAGCAGCTTGGCAGGGGGTCGGGAGACCCAGTACTTC.